The 7 T cell receptor beta chains given below trace back to one sample, sequenced in a study of early T cells in non-severe SARS-CoV-2 infection. TCRdb independently ran MiXCR on the 5' RACE reads; one entry per CDR3 protein. This table holds around 77,000 distinct CDR3 sequences, more than 10% found once. Sequences were derived from whole blood, sampled at baseline. These receptors all stem from an adult who was a healthcare worker with PCR-confirmed SARS-CoV-2 infection or an uninfected control (not recorded which). The donor label of this sample is uncertain.

V is TRBV25-1 and J is TRBJ1-3; 8 nucleotides agree with TRBD1. The CDR3 is made up of 16 amino acids. The V gene end was trimmed by 1 base and the J gene end by 4 bases; junction bases not matched to a gene: 6. In germline, CDR1 is MGHDK, CDR2 SYGVNS. The CDR3 DNA is TGTGCCAGCAGTGAATCGGGCAGGGGGCCGGGAAACACCATATATTTT. Its protein is CASSESGRGPGNTIYF.

This clonotype was seen at least ten times. This chain links TRBV4-1 with TRBJ2-7, with 7 bases identical to TRBD1. V lost 1 base and J lost 1; bases outside the gene matches: 7. This CDR3 is built from 16 residues. Germline lookup yields CDR1 MGHRA and CDR2 YSYEKL. In DNA, the CDR3 is TGCGCCAGCAGCCAAGGTGGGGCAGGGGGTTCCTACGAGCAGTACTTC. This sequence encodes CASSQGGAGGSYEQYF.

In its sample, this clonotype was seen a few times. V and J are TRBV14 and TRBJ2-1; 9 bases line up with TRBD2. V lost 0 bases, J lost 12 bases, and 9 bases stayed unmatched. Germline-derived CDR1 and CDR2 are SGHDN and FVKESK. The CDR3 runs 15 residues. DNA for the CDR3: TGTGCCAGCAGCCAAGATCGATGGCGGGAGGGATCGCAGTTCTTC. It is translated as CASSQDRWREGSQFF.

V is TRBV12-3 or TRBV12-4 and J is TRBJ1-1; the D is unclear. The CDR3 covers 13 residues. Trimming left V 7 bases short and J 7 bases short, with 16 bases between. The DNA for the CDR3 is TGTGCCAGCACCCTGGGCGGGGTAAATGAAGCTTTCTTT. Translation gives CASTLGGVNEAFF.

This clonotype came up many times. This chain joins TRBV7-3 and TRBJ2-2, with TRBD2 matching over 8 bases. The trim removed 5 bases at V and 4 bases at J, leaving 6 bases unmatched. This CDR3 is built from 15 residues. The germline gives CDR1 SGHTA, CDR2 FQGTGA. The CDR3 DNA follows: TGTGCCAGCAGCCACGGACTAGCAGGCACCGGGGAGCTGTTTTTT. Translated, it gives CASSHGLAGTGELFF.

In its sample, this clonotype was seen a few times. The chain uses TRBV3-1 and TRBJ1-4; maybe TRBD1 (5 bases). The CDR3 has 14 amino acids. Trimming removed 4 bases from V and 8 bases from J, with 14 bases in between. Germline CDR1 is LGHDT and CDR2 is YNNKEL (reference sequence). CDR3 coding DNA: TGTGCCAGCAGCCCTGGGGCAGGTGTGGAAAAACTGTTTTTT. This gives the protein CASSPGAGVEKLFF.

This clonotype was counted at least ten times. A read error may account for a junction end that differs from germline. J is TRBJ1-4 and V is TRBV5-5; no clear D. The CDR3 consists of 13 residues. Germline values: CDR1 SGHKS, CDR2 YYEKEE (reference sequence). CDR3 sequence reads: CASSPLPSAGGLF. In DNA form, the CDR3 reads TGTGCCAGCAGCCCCCTTCCTAGTGCAGGAGGACTCTTT.